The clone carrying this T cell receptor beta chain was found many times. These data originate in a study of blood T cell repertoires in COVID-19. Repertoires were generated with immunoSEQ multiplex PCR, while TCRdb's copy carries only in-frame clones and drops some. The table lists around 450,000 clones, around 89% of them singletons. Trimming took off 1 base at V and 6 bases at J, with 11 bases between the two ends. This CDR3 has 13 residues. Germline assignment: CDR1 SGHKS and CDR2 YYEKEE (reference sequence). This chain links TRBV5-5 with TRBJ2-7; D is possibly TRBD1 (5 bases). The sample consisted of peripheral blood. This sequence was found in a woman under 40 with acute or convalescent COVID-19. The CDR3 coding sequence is TGTGCCAGCAGCTTGTCCCCCACAGGCGAGCAGTACTTC. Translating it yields CASSLSPTGEQYF.